This T cell receptor (beta chain) was captured in a study of early T cells in non-severe SARS-CoV-2 infection (dated by TCRdb to about 2021). Context from the whole study: Because TCR sequencing was done on bulk RNA from unsorted whole blood, the alpha and beta chains could not be paired. General study outcomes and caveats: VDJdb matching was skewed toward anti-spike CD8 responses, so virus-specific expansions were likely underestimated and private and CD4 specificities were missed.

Libraries were prepared through 5' RACE. Data came from a NextSeq 500. Unique molecular identifiers were attached to individual cDNA molecules in the TCR library protocol so that sequencing error and PCR bias could be corrected. Both TCR alpha and beta chains were sequenced, and tight co-correlation was observed between alpha and beta sequence abundances in each sample. The study's own analysis went as follows. Decombinator V4 was used to perform V gene, J gene and CDR3 annotation of TCR sequences. Expanded TCRs were defined as changing significantly between any two time points under a Poisson model with p below 0.0001. TCR abundances were normalised to the total number of TCRs sequenced in each sample and reported as counts per million. TRAV1-2 paired with TRAJ12, TRAJ20 or TRAJ33 defined MAIT TCRs, while TRAV10 paired with TRAJ18 defined iNKT TCRs. VDJdb, accessed on 1 November 2021, was searched for TCRs annotated for CMV, EBV and SARS-CoV-2, and TCRs annotated for more than one antigen were excluded. TCRdb reprocessing: public reads trimmed at Q25 with fastp, clones called with MiXCR, in-frame beta chains kept. Here each entry gathers all rows of one CDR3 protein and keeps the most common genes and DNA. None of the V and J calls come from the authors' own analysis; TCRdb made them. Recorded for this sample are just under 65,000 distinct CDR3 sequences; approximately 14% of them occurred a single time. The top ten clones comprise 3.5% to 5% of the sample.

Trimmed from V: 6 bases; trimmed from J: 4 bases; junction bases lacking a gene match: 5. Measured from the cysteine to the phenylalanine, the CDR3 is 12 residues long. Here the CDR3 DNA is all that survives: 36 bases in frame from base 1. From a lookup of the germline V gene (reference sequence), CDR1 and CDR2 are DFQATT and SNEGSKA. The study was a case-control design nested within a healthcare worker cohort in London, UK, with weekly nasopharyngeal swab PCR tests and blood sampling. Healthcare workers were enrolled in the week of the UK lockdown, from 23 to 31 March 2020, and were followed every week for up to roughly 16 weeks. The sample holds a few counts of this clonotype. Its antigen remains undetermined. Base qualities are not provided; no much larger clone lies one nucleotide away.

The specimen sequenced was whole blood. This clonotype was obtained from an adult who was a healthcare worker with PCR-confirmed SARS-CoV-2 infection or an uninfected control (not recorded which). The V and J genes are TRBV20-1 and TRBJ2-5; 7 bases in the junction line up with TRBD2. The DNA sequence is as follows: TGCAGTGCGATAGGACTAGGAGAGACCCAGTACTTC. The encoded protein is CSAIGLGETQYF.